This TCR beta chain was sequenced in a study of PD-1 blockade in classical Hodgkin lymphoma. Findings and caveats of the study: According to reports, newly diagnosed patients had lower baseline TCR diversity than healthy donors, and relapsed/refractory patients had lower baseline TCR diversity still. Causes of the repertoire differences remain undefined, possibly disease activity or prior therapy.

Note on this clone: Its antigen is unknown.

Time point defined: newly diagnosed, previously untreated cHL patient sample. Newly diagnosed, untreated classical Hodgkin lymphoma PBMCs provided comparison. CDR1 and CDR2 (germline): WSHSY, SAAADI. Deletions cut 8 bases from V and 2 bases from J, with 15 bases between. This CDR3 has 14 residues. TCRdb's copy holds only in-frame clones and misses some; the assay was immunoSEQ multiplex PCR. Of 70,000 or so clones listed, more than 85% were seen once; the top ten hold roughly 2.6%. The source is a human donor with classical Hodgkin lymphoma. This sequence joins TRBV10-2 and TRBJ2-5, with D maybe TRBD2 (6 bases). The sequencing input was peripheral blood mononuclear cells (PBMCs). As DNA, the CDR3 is TGCGCCAGCGGACGGCGGGGTCCACAAGAGACCCAGTACTTC. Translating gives CASGRRGPQETQYF.